Following are 3 T cell receptor beta chains from one sample sequenced in a study of response to subunit inactivated influenza vaccine. TCRdb analysed the RT-PCR reads with MiXCR anew, one entry per CDR3 protein. Among 400,000 to 650,000 distinct CDR3 sequences listed, approximately 7.8% were seen once. The starting material was PBMCs from blood, obtained about 23 months after vaccination. The receptors derive from a man aged 45 to 75 who received an inactivated influenza vaccine.

This clonotype has ten or more counts. The rearrangement links TRBV20-1 to TRBJ1-5, with a weak D call TRBD1 (6 bases). Germline V gene sequence: CDR1 DFQATT, CDR2 SNEGSKA (reference sequence). The CDR3 has 14 residues. Trimming removed 6 bases at V and 0 bases at J, with 12 bases between. The CDR3 sequence is CSAPTGHSNQPQHF. In nucleotides, the CDR3 is TGCAGTGCCCCGACAGGACATAGCAATCAGCCCCAGCATTTT.

This clonotype was seen at least ten times. V is TRBV15 and J is TRBJ2-3, with unresolved D. The V end lost 0 bases, the J end lost 0 bases, and 13 bases lay between the germline ends. This CDR3 region has 17 residues. The germline gives CDR1 LNHNV, CDR2 YYDKDF (reference sequence). CDR3 region: CATSREGPTLSTDTQYF. The CDR3 DNA is TGTGCCACCAGCAGAGAAGGACCTACCCTTAGCACAGATACGCAGTATTTT.

This clonotype was counted between two and nine times. V is TRBV5-5 and J is TRBJ1-2; D ambiguous. This CDR3 spans 13 amino acids. Germline V gene data show CDR1 as SGHKS and CDR2 as YYEKEE (reference sequence). V was trimmed by 4 bases and J by 6 bases, leaving 13 bases between them. The CDR3 sequence is CASSLAGYNGYTF. In nucleotides, the CDR3 is TGTGCCAGCAGCCTTGCCGGGTACAATGGCTACACCTTC.